This T cell receptor (beta chain) was profiled in a study of blood T cell repertoires in COVID-19. Study information: T cells, B-cell-depleted T cells, or PBMCs supplied cDNA or gDNA.

CDR3 length equals 14 residues. In germline, CDR1 is MNHEY, CDR2 SMNVEV (reference sequence). The trim removed 3 bases at V and 3 bases at J, leaving 3 bases unmatched. As processed by the authors: Amplification of reference gene primers was used by the study to estimate nucleated cell counts. Here immunoSEQ multiplex PCR was the method, and the copy in TCRdb shows in-frame clones only, minus some. V, J and clone size derive from that table, while D and trimming were established from the DNA sequence. The repertoire holds about 27,000 clones, with approximately 88% as singletons. The chain has TRBV27 and TRBJ2-7; 9 bases are a match to TRBD2. The source of this sequence is a woman between 50 and 59 years old with active COVID-19. Sequences were obtained from peripheral blood. CDR3 DNA sequence: TGTGCCAGCAGTTTTAGGACTAGCGACTACGAGCAGTACTTC. Residues: CASSFRTSDYEQYF.